This TCR beta chain was found in a study of regulatory T cells in long-lasting Graves disease. Study observations and caveats: Persistent cases of Graves' showed reduced TCR diversity relative to newly diagnosed patients. Persistent patients had a count of shared public clonotypes (approximately 2,800) that exceeded that of new patients (around 970).

Points on this clonotype: Its cognate antigen is unknown. This sequence is one base from a far larger clone and is likely a read error.

Time point meaning: newly diagnosed GD, antithyroid drugs for less than 3 months. Preparation of the TCR library used RNA extracted from PBMCs. TCR beta libraries were built with iRepertoire HTBI primers and Arm-PCR of CDR3 regions. TCRdb called the multiplex PCR reads again in MiXCR, with one record for every CDR3 protein. The top ten hold 7.8% of the sample, which has 400,000 to 500,000 distinct CDR3 sequences, over 14% seen once. The CDR3 sequence is 14 residues long. Germline CDR1 and CDR2: SGHAT and FQDESV (reference sequence). V was shortened by 5 bases and J by 7 bases, with 17 bases between the two germline ends. This sample also belongs to another study, concerning T cells in Graves' hyperthyroidism and ophthalmopathy. That work contributes: The study used the HTBI primer set for a first-round RT-PCR of the TCR CDR3.

V is TRBV11-1 and J is TRBJ2-5, with no clear D. The receptor's source is a woman in her forties with Graves disease. Sample: peripheral blood mononuclear cells (PBMCs), taken at new diagnosis, from a patient treated with antithyroid drugs. The CDR3 region has the DNA TGTGCCAGCAGCGAAGAGAGGACCGCAGGGACCCAGTACTTC. Translated, it gives CASSEERTAGTQYF.